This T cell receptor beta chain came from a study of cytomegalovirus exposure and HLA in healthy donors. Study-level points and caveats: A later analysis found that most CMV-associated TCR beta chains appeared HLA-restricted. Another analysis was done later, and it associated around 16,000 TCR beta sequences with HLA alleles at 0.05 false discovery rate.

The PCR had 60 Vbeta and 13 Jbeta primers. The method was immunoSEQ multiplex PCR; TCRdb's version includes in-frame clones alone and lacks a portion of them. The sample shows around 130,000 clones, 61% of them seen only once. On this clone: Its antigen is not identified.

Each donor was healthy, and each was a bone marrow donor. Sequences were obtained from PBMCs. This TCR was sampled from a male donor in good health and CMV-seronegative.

CDR3 DNA sequence: TGTGCCAGCAGCTTAGTGGCCGGGGGGTCAGGTGAAGCTTTCTTT. Translation gives CASSLVAGGSGEAFF. V is TRBV7-8 and J is TRBJ1-1; weak D call: TRBD1 (5 bases). This CDR3 is built from 15 residues. Trimming removed 1 base at V and 7 bases at J, with 16 bases between. Looked up from germline, CDR1 is SGHVS and CDR2 is FQNEAQ.